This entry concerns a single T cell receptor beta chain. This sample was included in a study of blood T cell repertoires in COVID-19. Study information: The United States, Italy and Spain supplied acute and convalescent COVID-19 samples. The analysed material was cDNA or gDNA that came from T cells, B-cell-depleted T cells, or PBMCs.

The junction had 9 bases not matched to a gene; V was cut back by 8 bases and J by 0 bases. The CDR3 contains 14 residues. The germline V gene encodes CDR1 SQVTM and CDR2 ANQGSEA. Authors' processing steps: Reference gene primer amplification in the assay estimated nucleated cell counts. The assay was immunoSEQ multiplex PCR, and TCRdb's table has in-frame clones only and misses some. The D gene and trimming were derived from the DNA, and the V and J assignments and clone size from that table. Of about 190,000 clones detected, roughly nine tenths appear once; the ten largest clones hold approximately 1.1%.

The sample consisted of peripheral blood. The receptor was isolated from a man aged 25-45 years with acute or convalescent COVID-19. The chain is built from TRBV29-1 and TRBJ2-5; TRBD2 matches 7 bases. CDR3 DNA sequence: TGCAGCACCTGGACTAGTGGGTACCAAGAGACCCAGTACTTC. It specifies CSTWTSGYQETQYF.